The present entry profiles one T cell receptor (beta chain) with its context. The source of the sample is a study of cytomegalovirus exposure and HLA in healthy donors. The V and J ends lost 5 bases and 6 bases respectively, with 10 bases between them. Germline V gene sequence: CDR1 LNHDA, CDR2 SQIVND (reference sequence). This CDR3 region has 13 residues. A multiplex PCR was run with 60 Vbeta primers and 13 Jbeta primers. Produced via immunoSEQ multiplex PCR; TCRdb's table is partial and in-frame only. In the table there are 130,000 to 150,000 clones, 80% to 85% of which are singletons. Sequencing input: PBMCs. The chain joins TRBV19 to TRBJ2-2, with D perhaps matching TRBD1 (5 bases). The receptor's source is a woman in her twenties or thirties in good health and CMV-seronegative. Written as DNA, the CDR3 is TGTGCCAGTAGTGGGGCTGGGCCCGGGGAGCTGTTTTTT. Residues: CASSGAGPGELFF.